A single sample gave rise to the 23 T cell receptor beta chains below, sequenced in a study of blood T cell repertoires in COVID-19 (dated by TCRdb to 2019 to 2021). Libraries were built with the immunoSEQ multiplex PCR assay. Sourced from immuneACCESS, this table was stored by TCRdb with only in-frame sequences that have V and J called. A share of the clones is absent; for the studies checked, an unresolved V gene accounts for under half, and the remainder has no known explanation. Counted in this sample were about 270,000 clones; 88% of them appeared once. Roughly 1.2% of the sample is taken by the ten largest. The sequencing sample was made of PBMCs or T cells enriched from blood (not recorded which). These receptor sequences come from a woman in her forties with acute COVID-19.

This chain uses TRBV10-1 with TRBJ2-1; 10 bases are a match to TRBD2. CDR3 length: 15 residues. The ends lost 3 bases at V and 10 bases at J; junction bases unmatched: 9. Germline V gene lookup returns CDR1 WNHNN and CDR2 SYGVQD (reference sequence). CDR3 residues: CASSETPSGSGEQFF. For the CDR3, the DNA is TGCGCCAGCAGTGAAACCCCTAGCGGGAGCGGGGAGCAGTTCTTC.

The genes are TRBV9 and TRBJ1-5; D is undetermined. With 0 bases removed from V and 6 bases from J, the gap between germline ends came to 13 bases. This CDR3 has 15 amino acids. Germline V lookup: CDR1 SGDLS, CDR2 YYNGEE. CDR3 in amino acids: CASSVGFGGLQPQHF. The CDR3 nucleotides read TGTGCCAGCAGCGTAGGGTTCGGCGGGCTTCAGCCCCAGCATTTT.

The rearrangement joins TRBV5-4 to TRBJ2-2; D gene uncertain. The CDR3 runs to 15 residues. The V gene lost 7 bases and the J gene lost 0 bases, with 13 bases spanning the gap. Germline V lookup: CDR1 SGHNT, CDR2 YYREEE (reference sequence). The CDR3 DNA is TGTGCCAGCGGATTAATGACAACGAACACCGGGGAGCTGTTTTTT. It translates to CASGLMTTNTGELFF.

The rearrangement joins TRBV9 to TRBJ2-5; possibly TRBD2 for D (7 bases). V lost 4 bases, J lost 5 bases, and 21 bases lay in between. The CDR3 totals 16 residues. CDR1 is SGDLS, CDR2 YYNGEE, per germline. The CDR3 DNA sequence: TGTGCCAGCAGCCCAAGGGGGGGAGCTTTCGCGGAGACCCAGTACTTC. It translates to CASSPRGGAFAETQYF.

This chain links TRBV9 with TRBJ2-5; D might be TRBD2 (5 bases). The V and J ends lost 2 bases and 7 bases respectively, with 15 bases between them. In germline, CDR1 is SGDLS, CDR2 YYNGEE. The CDR3 totals 14 residues. This chain's CDR3 is CASSVDYADGTQYF. The CDR3 DNA is TGTGCCAGCAGCGTTGACTATGCGGACGGGACCCAGTACTTC.

The chain employs TRBV6-5 and TRBJ1-1; D remains unclear. CDR3 length: 14 amino acids. Trimming took 5 bases from V and 8 from J, leaving 18 bases between them. CDR1 MNHEY and CDR2 SVGAGI come from the germline V gene. Written as DNA, the CDR3 is TGTGCCAGCAGTCTACTAATGAGGGTGGGAGAAGCTTTCTTT. This gives the protein CASSLLMRVGEAFF.

The rearrangement uses TRBV27 and TRBJ1-1; 8 bases are a match to TRBD1. Germline lookup yields CDR1 MNHEY and CDR2 SMNVEV (reference sequence). The CDR3 loop spans 15 amino acids. Germline trimming cut 5 bases from V and 14 bases from J; bases unmatched to any gene: 19. The CDR3 bases are TGTGCCAGCAGTCCGCCGGTGGACAGGGCGGCCCCCCTCTTCTTT. Encoded protein: CASSPPVDRAAPLFF.

A few counts support this clone. The chain is built from TRBV19 and TRBJ2-7; the match to TRBD2 covers 10 bases. CDR1 LNHDA and CDR2 SQIVND come from the germline V gene (reference sequence). V gave up 4 bases and J gave up 3 bases; unmatched junction bases: 6. The CDR3 extends over 15 amino acids. CDR3 nucleotides: TGTGCCAGTAGTAGGACTAGCGGCCCATTCTACGAGCAGTACGTC. This translates into CASSRTSGPFYEQYV.

The rearrangement uses TRBV18 and TRBJ2-1; 8 bases align to TRBD2. The CDR3 runs 14 residues. From germline, CDR1 is KGHSH and CDR2 LQKENI. V gave up 2 bases and J gave up 7 bases; unmatched junction bases: 4. The CDR3 region is CASSPTTSENEQFF. In DNA, the CDR3 is TGTGCCAGCTCACCAACGACTAGCGAAAATGAGCAGTTCTTC.

The CDR3 sequence: CASSSQGNLNTEAFF. The CDR3 region has the DNA TGTGCCAGCAGTTCACAGGGTAATTTGAACACTGAAGCTTTCTTT. V is TRBV28 and J is TRBJ1-1, with a possible D match to TRBD1 (6 bases). The germline V gene encodes CDR1 MDHEN and CDR2 SYDVKM. The CDR3 has 15 amino acids. V gave up 4 bases and J gave up 0 bases, with 12 bases separating them. Looking up the rest from reference TRBV28 and TRBJ1-1 gives the full variable domain: DVKVTQSSRYLVKRTGEKVFLECVQDMDHENMFWYRQDPGLGLRLIYFSYDVKMKEKGDIPEGYSVSREKKERFSLILESASTNQTSMYLCASSSQGNLNTEAFFGQGTRLTVV.

The chain is built from TRBV2 and TRBJ1-4, with a tentative D call TRBD1 (6 bases). This CDR3 comprises 14 residues. Germline V lookup: CDR1 SNHLY, CDR2 FYNNEI. With 6 bases removed from V and 6 bases from J, the gap between germline ends came to 14 bases. CDR3 DNA: TGTGCCAGCAGCGCAGGGGATGGGTATGAAAAACTGTTTTTT. As protein: CASSAGDGYEKLFF.

Regarding this clone: Other DNA sequences in the same sample also yield this CDR3. The gene calls are TRBV2 and TRBJ1-1; D perhaps matches TRBD1 (5 bases). The V and J ends lost 4 bases and 4 bases respectively, with 7 bases between them. Germline lookup yields CDR1 SNHLY and CDR2 FYNNEI. This CDR3 spans 12 amino acids. DNA for the CDR3: TGTGCCAGCAGTGTTCAGGGCACTGAAGCTTTCTTT. Protein product: CASSVQGTEAFF.

The chain recombines TRBV5-1 with TRBJ2-7; D possibly corresponds to TRBD2 (6 bases). Trimming stripped 5 bases from V and 0 bases from J, with 15 bases between. Germline loops: CDR1 SGHRS, CDR2 YFSETQ. This CDR3 is built from 15 residues. As DNA, the CDR3 is TGCGCCAGCAGTCCTAGCGCAGAAAGCTCCTACGAGCAGTACTTC. Translated, it gives CASSPSAESSYEQYF.

The chain joins TRBV30 to TRBJ2-1; D possibly corresponds to TRBD2 (5 bases). Per the germline V gene, CDR1 is GTSNPN and CDR2 is SVGIG (reference sequence). With 1 base removed from V and 5 bases from J, the gap between germline ends came to 9 bases. The CDR3 has 13 amino acids. The CDR3 DNA is TGTGCCTGGAGTGGGCTAGCAGACAATGAGCAGTTCTTC. Translated, it gives CAWSGLADNEQFF.

This chain links TRBV7-2 with TRBJ2-5, with 8 bases lining up with TRBD1. The ends lost 8 bases at V and 2 bases at J; junction bases unmatched: 7. Germline CDR1 is SGHTA and CDR2 is FQGNSA. The CDR3 spans 14 residues. The CDR3 bases are TGTGCCAGCCGAGTGACAGGGGAACAAGAGACCCAGTACTTC. Amino acid sequence: CASRVTGEQETQYF.

This chain joins TRBV2 and TRBJ2-7; tentative D call: TRBD2 (8 bases). Trimming took 6 bases from V and 10 from J, leaving 28 bases between them. There are 16 residues in the CDR3. Per the germline V gene, CDR1 is SNHLY and CDR2 is FYNNEI. The CDR3 spells CASRRGRGESVPIQYF. As DNA, the CDR3 is TGTGCCAGCAGGAGGGGGCGGGGGGAGTCCGTTCCCATCCAGTACTTC.

The chain joins TRBV10-3 to TRBJ2-1; TRBD2 aligns across 8 bases. The germline CDR1 and CDR2 sequences are ENHRY and SYGVKD. There are 16 residues in the CDR3. V shed 2 bases and J 1 base; nucleotides not matched to a gene: 4. Written as DNA, the CDR3 is TGTGCCATCAGTGAGGTAGCGGGAACATCCTACAATGAGCAGTTCTTC. Its protein product is CAISEVAGTSYNEQFF.

This clone appeared once. The chain couples TRBV18 to TRBJ1-2; D is uncertain. The CDR3 contains 15 residues. V shed 2 bases and J shed 6 bases, with 16 bases lying between them. Germline V gene lookup returns CDR1 KGHSH and CDR2 LQKENI. Here the CDR3 reads CASSPTAEGFDGYTF. CDR3 DNA sequence: TGTGCCAGCTCACCAACGGCGGAGGGATTCGATGGCTACACCTTC. The full variable domain, in which reference TRBV18 and TRBJ1-2 provide the parts outside the CDR3, is NAGVMQNPRHLVRRRGQEARLRCSPMKGHSHVYWYRQLPEEGLKFMVYLQKENIIDESGMPKERFSAEFPKEGPSILRIQQVVRGDSAAYFCASSPTAEGFDGYTFGSGTRLTVV.

The V call is TRBV28, the J call TRBJ1-2; possibly TRBD1 for D (5 bases). The CDR3 spans 14 residues. Deletions cut 7 bases from V and 4 bases from J, with 16 bases between. Germline V gene sequence: CDR1 MDHEN, CDR2 SYDVKM. The DNA for the CDR3 is TGTGCCAGCATGGTTCAGGGTCGGCGCTATGGCTACACCTTC. Protein product: CASMVQGRRYGYTF.

This clone appeared once. The chain links TRBV6-2 or TRBV6-3 to TRBJ2-7; TRBD1 is a possible D gene (6 bases). CDR1 MNHEY and CDR2 SVGEGT come from the germline V gene. Trimming pared 4 bases from V and 3 bases from J, leaving 16 bases between. The CDR3 contains 15 residues. The CDR3 protein is CASSSAPRDIYEQYF. The CDR3 coding sequence is TGTGCCAGCAGTTCGGCCCCAAGGGACATCTACGAGCAGTACTTC.

This chain joins TRBV5-1 and TRBJ2-5; 10 nucleotides line up with TRBD1. Germline V gene data show CDR1 as SGHRS and CDR2 as YFSETQ. V gave up 3 bases and J gave up 5 bases; unmatched junction bases: 7. The CDR3 runs to 15 residues. For the CDR3, the DNA is TGCGCCAGCAGCTCGACAGGGGGCAGAGGGGAGACCCAGTACTTC. Translating gives CASSSTGGRGETQYF.

The genes are TRBV30 and TRBJ2-1; D is uncertain. CDR3 length: 13 residues. Germline V gene sequence: CDR1 GTSNPN, CDR2 SVGIG (reference sequence). Between the trimmed V and J ends, which lost 4 bases and 0 bases, there was a span of 7 bases. The CDR3 bases are TGTGCCTGGACGAGGAGCTCCTACAATGAGCAGTTCTTC. It is translated as CAWTRSSYNEQFF.

The chain joins TRBV19 to TRBJ1-2, with D possibly matching TRBD1 (5 bases). The CDR3 contains 14 residues. CDR1 is LNHDA and CDR2 is SQIVND in the germline V gene (reference sequence). The germline V and J ends were trimmed by 5 bases and 4 bases, with 14 bases remaining between them. CDR3: CASSLARGFYGYTF. In nucleotides, the CDR3 is TGTGCCAGTAGTTTGGCAAGGGGCTTCTATGGCTACACCTTC.